This T cell receptor (beta chain) was sequenced for a study of cytomegalovirus exposure and HLA in healthy donors. This PCR relied on a set of 60 Vbeta primers and 13 Jbeta primers. Repertoires were generated with immunoSEQ multiplex PCR, while TCRdb's copy carries only in-frame clones and drops some. Altogether about 120,000 clones are present, about 83% being singletons, with the ten largest covering less than 3%. Germline CDR1 and CDR2: LNHNV and YYDKDF (reference sequence). The CDR3 spans 15 residues. Trimming removed 0 bases from V and 10 bases from J, with 13 bases in between. This chain uses TRBV15 with TRBJ1-6; D is uncertain. The origin of this receptor is a woman between 40 and 55 years old in good health and CMV-seropositive. The sample taken for sequencing was PBMCs. DNA for the CDR3: TGTGCCACCAGCAGAGAGAGGTGGAGCCGCTCACCCCTCCACTTT. The encoded protein is CATSRERWSRSPLHF.